These 19 T cell receptor beta chains came from one sample sequenced in a study of cytomegalovirus exposure and HLA in healthy donors (dated by TCRdb to about 2017). The library was produced with the immunoSEQ multiplex PCR assay. A mixture of 60 forward primers for TCR Vbeta segments and 13 reverse primers for TCR Jbeta segments was used in the multiplex PCR. The source is immuneACCESS, and TCRdb retained only in-frame sequences with V and J called. Part of the clones is not carried over; for the studies checked, unresolved V genes explain less than half of this, and the remainder is unexplained. The sample table contains 200,000 to 250,000 clones; only one count was recorded for 65% to 85% of them. Clones ranked in the top ten supply about 1.7% of the sample. The sequenced sample consisted of PBMCs. All receptors derive from a man aged 50-60 years in good health and CMV-seronegative.

V and J are TRBV5-6 and TRBJ2-7, with 10 bases lining up with TRBD2. V lost 0 bases to trimming and J lost 5 bases; unmatched junction nucleotides: 11. Germline V CDR1 and CDR2: SGHDT, YYEEEE. CDR3 length: 17 amino acids. The CDR3 DNA reads as TGTGCCAGCAGCTTGGGGGGCGTTAGAGCGGGAGGGGACGAGCAGTACTTC. Translation gives CASSLGGVRAGGDEQYF.

The chain uses TRBV7-3 and TRBJ2-3, with D possibly being TRBD2 (6 bases). Germline loops: CDR1 SGHTA, CDR2 FQGTGA. V gave up 0 bases and J gave up 5 bases, with 12 bases separating them. The CDR3 totals 15 residues. CDR3 residues: CASSLTSGGIDTQYF. The CDR3 coding sequence is TGTGCCAGCAGCTTAACGTCTGGGGGGATAGATACGCAGTATTTT.

V gene TRBV11-2 combines with J gene TRBJ2-1; perhaps TRBD2 as D (6 bases). Germline values: CDR1 SGHAT, CDR2 FQNNGV. This CDR3 has 15 residues. The ends were cut back, 1 base at V and 2 bases at J, with 9 bases in the middle. CDR3 DNA sequence: TGTGCCAGCAGCTTAGTTGCGGGAACCTACAATGAGCAGTTCTTC. Its protein product is CASSLVAGTYNEQFF.

CDR3 loop: CASSSQGGNEKLFF. The CDR3 DNA sequence: TGTGCCAGCAGCTCTCAGGGTGGTAATGAAAAACTGTTTTTT. This rearrangement joins TRBV7-2 to TRBJ1-4; perhaps TRBD1 as D (5 bases). CDR3 length equals 14 residues. The V gene lost 4 bases and the J gene lost 4 bases, with 10 bases spanning the gap. Germline assignment: CDR1 SGHTA and CDR2 FQGNSA.

The chain links TRBV11-2 to TRBJ2-7, with a weak D call TRBD1 (6 bases). Trimming shortened V by 4 bases and J by 6 bases, and 22 bases separated the two germline ends. Germline V gives CDR1 SGHAT, CDR2 FQNNGV. The CDR3 is 16 residues long. CDR3 sequence (DNA): TGTGCCAGCAGCTCACCCCGGACAGCCTTAATCAGCGAGCAGTACTTC. Amino acid sequence: CASSSPRTALISEQYF. The variable domain in full, with the rest retrieved from reference TRBV11-2 and TRBJ2-7, is EAGVAQSPRYKIIEKRQSVAFWCNPISGHATLYWYQQILGQGPKLLIQFQNNGVVDDSQLPKDRFSAERLKGVDSTLKIQPAKLEDSAVYLCASSSPRTALISEQYFGPGTRLTVT.

J is TRBJ2-7 and V is TRBV5-5; D might be TRBD2 (5 bases). The CDR3 length is 14 residues. Per the germline V gene, CDR1 is SGHKS and CDR2 is YYEKEE (reference sequence). Trimming left V 0 bases short and J 6 bases short, with 13 bases between. The CDR3 reads CASSLVRVTSEQYF. The CDR3 nucleotides are TGTGCCAGCAGCTTGGTGCGGGTAACGAGCGAGCAGTACTTC.

The chain employs TRBV4-2 and TRBJ2-1; 14 bases are shared with TRBD2. J gave up 10 bases and V 5 bases, and 7 bases lay outside the gene matches. This CDR3 is built from 15 residues. The germline gives CDR1 LGHNA, CDR2 YNFKEQ. The CDR3 DNA follows: TGTGCCAGCAGCGCCGGACTAGCGGGGGGAAGGGAGCAGTTCTTC. It translates to CASSAGLAGGREQFF.

The rearrangement joins TRBV11-2 to TRBJ1-1; 7 positions agree with TRBD1. V lost 5 bases and J lost 1; bases outside the gene matches: 4. The CDR3 loop spans 14 amino acids. From germline, CDR1 is SGHAT and CDR2 FQNNGV. CDR3 residues: CASSPRGENTEAFF. Here the CDR3 DNA reads TGTGCCAGCAGCCCCAGGGGGGAGAACACTGAAGCTTTCTTT.

This chain links TRBV19 with TRBJ1-5, with D maybe TRBD1 (5 bases). CDR1 is LNHDA and CDR2 is SQIVND in the germline V gene (reference sequence). This CDR3 region has 17 residues. The V end lost 2 bases, the J end lost 1 base, and 15 bases lay between the germline ends. CDR3 sequence (DNA): TGTGCCAGTAGTATAACCCCGGCGGGGCGCAGCAATCAGCCCCAGCATTTT. Translation gives CASSITPAGRSNQPQHF.

This clone was observed a handful of times. This chain uses TRBV27 with TRBJ2-7; D is uncertain. CDR3 size: 14 residues. Germline lookup yields CDR1 MNHEY and CDR2 SMNVEV (reference sequence). V lost 3 bases and J 1 base, leaving 10 bases between the germline ends. DNA of the CDR3: TGTGCCAGCAGTTTTGGCACAGAATCCTACGAGCAGTACTTC. Its protein is CASSFGTESYEQYF.

The CDR3 region has the DNA TGTGCCAGCAGCTTAGAATTGGGCACCAATCAGCCCCAGCATTTT. The encoded protein is CASSLELGTNQPQHF. The chain recombines TRBV7-9 with TRBJ1-5, with D hard to call. The CDR3 has 15 residues. The V end was cut by 1 base, the J end by 3 bases, with 10 bases between. Germline CDR1 reads SEHNR; CDR2 reads FQNEAQ (reference sequence).

This clone was counted a few times. The chain is built from TRBV7-9 and TRBJ2-5; the D gene is possibly TRBD1 (5 bases). V dropped 4 bases and J dropped 1 base, with 7 bases sitting between them. The CDR3 contains 13 residues. CDR1 is SEHNR, CDR2 FQNEAQ, per germline (reference sequence). The CDR3 sequence is CASSSDTQETQYF. The CDR3 coding sequence is TGTGCCAGCAGCTCGGACACCCAAGAGACCCAGTACTTC.

The chain links TRBV11-2 to TRBJ1-5; 10 positions match TRBD1. J gave up 6 bases and V 5 bases, and 4 bases lay outside the gene matches. The CDR3 consists of 14 residues. Germline V gene sequence: CDR1 SGHAT, CDR2 FQNNGV. CDR3 loop: CASSTGQGGQPQHF. The CDR3 nucleotides are TGTGCCAGCAGCACCGGACAGGGGGGTCAGCCCCAGCATTTT.

The V and J genes are TRBV5-1 and TRBJ2-1; 11 bases align to TRBD2. In germline, CDR1 is SGHRS, CDR2 YFSETQ. J gave up 8 bases and V 2 bases, and 6 bases lay outside the gene matches. The CDR3 has 15 residues. The CDR3 DNA follows: TGCGCCAGCAGCTTCGTAGCGGGAGGGTCGGATGAGCAGTTCTTC. Amino acids: CASSFVAGGSDEQFF.

The rearrangement joins TRBV28 to TRBJ1-4; no clear D. V lost 4 bases and J 4 bases, leaving 7 bases between the germline ends. CDR1 and CDR2 from the germline V gene are MDHEN and SYDVKM. The CDR3 runs 13 residues. CDR3 sequence (DNA): TGTGCCAGCAGTTGGCCCGTTAATGAAAAACTGTTTTTT. Amino acid sequence: CASSWPVNEKLFF.

This clone was seen a handful of times. The chain uses TRBV28 and TRBJ1-6, with TRBD1 matching 9 bases. This CDR3 spans 14 amino acids. The V segment lost 5 bases and the J segment 14 bases; nucleotides outside the gene matches: 10. The germline CDR1 and CDR2 sequences are MDHEN and SYDVKM. CDR3 sequence: CASSPPDRGWSLHF. Here the CDR3 DNA reads TGTGCCAGCAGTCCCCCGGACAGGGGATGGTCCCTCCACTTT.

The chain combines TRBV28 with TRBJ1-6; D remains unclear. Germline-derived CDR1 and CDR2 are MDHEN and SYDVKM. V lost 5 bases to trimming and J lost 10 bases, with 9 bases between them. The CDR3 runs to 12 residues. Here the CDR3 reads CASSPLGSPLHF. The CDR3 DNA reads as TGTGCCAGCAGTCCCCTAGGCTCACCCCTCCACTTT. The variable domain in full, with the rest retrieved from reference TRBV28 and TRBJ1-6, is DVKVTQSSRYLVKRTGEKVFLECVQDMDHENMFWYRQDPGLGLRLIYFSYDVKMKEKGDIPEGYSVSREKKERFSLILESASTNQTSMYLCASSPLGSPLHFGNGTRLTVT.

The chain recombines TRBV19 with TRBJ2-3, with D perhaps TRBD2 (6 bases). Deletions cut 6 bases from V and 5 bases from J, with 12 bases between. The CDR3 is made up of 13 amino acids. Germline CDR1 reads LNHDA; CDR2 reads SQIVND (reference sequence). CDR3 in amino acids: CASRWDSLDTQYF. DNA for the CDR3: TGTGCCAGTAGGTGGGACTCCCTAGATACGCAGTATTTT.

The chain recombines TRBV7-9 with TRBJ2-3, with D possibly TRBD2 on 5 matching bases. Germline CDR1 is SEHNR and CDR2 is FQNEAQ (reference sequence). The CDR3 runs 14 residues. Between the trimmed V and J ends, which lost 10 bases and 0 bases, there was a span of 14 bases. The CDR3 nucleotides read TGTGCCATCCTGTCCCGGGGTAGCACAGATACGCAGTATTTT. Amino acids: CAILSRGSTDTQYF.